The 10 T cell receptor beta chains in this list originate from one sample, sequenced in a study of blood T cell repertoires in COVID-19. TCRdb's table, derived via immunoSEQ multiplex PCR, lists solely in-frame clones and lacks some. The table records about 97,000 clones, approximately 82% of them present only once. The specimen was peripheral blood. These receptors were taken from a man aged 55 to 70 with active or convalescent COVID-19.

The sample holds one count of this clone. The chain uses TRBV5-6 and TRBJ2-1; the match to TRBD2 covers 9 bases. J lost 10 bases, V lost 2 bases, and 13 bases had no gene match. This CDR3 is built from 16 residues. Germline loops: CDR1 SGHDT, CDR2 YYEEEE. CDR3 sequence: CASSFLRAGGGWEQFF. In DNA form, the CDR3 reads TGTGCCAGCAGCTTCCTCCGGGCGGGAGGGGGTTGGGAGCAGTTCTTC.

This chain links TRBV7-8 with TRBJ2-3; 9 bases fit TRBD2. V shed 1 base and J 4 bases; nucleotides not matched to a gene: 6. This CDR3 spans 16 amino acids. Germline assignment: CDR1 SGHVS and CDR2 FQNEAQ. CDR3 protein: CASSLDGGRVSDTQYF. In DNA form, the CDR3 reads TGTGCCAGCAGCTTAGATGGCGGGAGGGTCTCAGATACGCAGTATTTT.

The rearrangement joins TRBV6-2 or TRBV6-3 to TRBJ1-5; tentatively, D is TRBD1 (6 bases). This CDR3 has 16 amino acids. Trimming stripped 4 bases from V and 1 base from J, with 14 bases between. Germline CDR1 is MNHEY and CDR2 is SVGEGT. CDR3 DNA sequence: TGTGCCAGCAGTTCCGGACAGATTGGAAGCAATCAGCCCCAGCATTTT. The encoded protein is CASSSGQIGSNQPQHF.

In its sample, this clone was seen a few times. The chain employs TRBV28 and TRBJ1-2, with D perhaps TRBD1 (5 bases). V shed 5 bases and J shed 5 bases, with 9 bases lying between them. Germline CDR1 and CDR2: MDHEN and SYDVKM. This CDR3 has 12 residues. This CDR3 reads CASSPGFYGYTF. The CDR3 DNA sequence: TGTGCCAGCAGTCCAGGGTTTTATGGCTACACCTTC.

The chain employs TRBV2 and TRBJ1-1, with D perhaps matching TRBD1 (5 bases). Germline CDR1 is SNHLY and CDR2 is FYNNEI. The CDR3 is 13 residues long. The V end was cut by 9 bases, the J end by 2 bases, with 13 bases between. The CDR3 region is CASGQFVNTEAFF. In DNA, the CDR3 is TGTGCCAGTGGACAATTTGTTAACACTGAAGCTTTCTTT.

The V call is TRBV6-2 or TRBV6-3, the J call TRBJ2-7; tentatively, D is TRBD2 (5 bases). CDR1 and CDR2 from the germline V gene are MNHEY and SVGEGT. This CDR3 is built from 16 residues. Trimming shortened V by 2 bases and J by 4 bases, and 18 bases separated the two germline ends. The CDR3 reads CASSYIEGGLQYEQYV. CDR3 coding DNA: TGTGCCAGCAGTTACATCGAGGGTGGACTGCAGTACGAGCAGTACGTC.

Of note for this clone: The junction and the germline gene differ at one end; a read error may be behind it. J is TRBJ2-2 and V is TRBV7-7, with D maybe TRBD2 (5 bases). Germline-derived CDR1 and CDR2 are SSHAT and FNYEAQ (reference sequence). The CDR3 extends over 16 amino acids. CDR3 nucleotides: TGTGCTAGCAGCTTACATTTCGGGACGAACACCGGGGAGCTGTTTTTT. Protein sequence: CASSLHFGTNTGELFF. The entire variable domain, with the rest obtained from reference TRBV7-7 and TRBJ2-2, is as follows: GAGVSQSPRYKVTKRGQDVTLRCDPISSHATLYWYQQALGQGPEFLTYFNYEAQPDKSGLPSDRFSAERPEGSISTLTIQRTEQRDSAMYRCASSLHFGTNTGELFFGEGSRLTVL.

The chain employs TRBV5-4 and TRBJ1-1, with D possibly matching TRBD1 (6 bases). CDR3 length equals 14 residues. V dropped 3 bases and J dropped 4 bases, with 13 bases sitting between them. The V gene's germline CDR1 is SGHNT and CDR2 YYREEE (reference sequence). The CDR3 here is CASSSGEGGTEAFF. The CDR3 DNA sequence: TGTGCCAGCAGCTCAGGGGAGGGGGGCACTGAAGCTTTCTTT.

The genes are TRBV4-3 and TRBJ2-3, with a tentative D call TRBD2 (5 bases). The CDR3 covers 17 residues. The V gene lost 0 bases and the J gene lost 1 base, with 14 bases spanning the gap. Per germline, CDR1 LGHNA and CDR2 YSLEER. The chain's CDR3 is CASSQEILAIGTDTQYF. DNA of the CDR3: TGCGCCAGCAGCCAAGAGATCCTAGCTATAGGCACAGATACGCAGTATTTT.

This sequence joins TRBV6-5 and TRBJ1-1, with D unresolved. Germline CDR1 MNHEY, CDR2 SVGAGI. The CDR3 covers 15 residues. Trimming stripped 5 bases from V and 3 bases from J, with 16 bases between. The CDR3 spells CASSHRGPKDTEAFF. The CDR3 DNA is TGTGCCAGCAGTCACCGCGGTCCAAAGGACACTGAAGCTTTCTTT.